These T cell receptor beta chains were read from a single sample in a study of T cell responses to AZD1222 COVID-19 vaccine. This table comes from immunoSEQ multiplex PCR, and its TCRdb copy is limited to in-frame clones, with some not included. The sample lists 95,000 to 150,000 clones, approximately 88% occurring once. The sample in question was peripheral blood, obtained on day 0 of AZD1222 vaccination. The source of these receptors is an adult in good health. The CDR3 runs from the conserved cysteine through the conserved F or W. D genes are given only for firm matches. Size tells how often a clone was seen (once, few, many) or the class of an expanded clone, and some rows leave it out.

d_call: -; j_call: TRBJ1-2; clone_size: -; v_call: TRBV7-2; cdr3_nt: TGTGCCAGCAGCTTAGCGGGGGAGCGGTATGGCTACACCTTC; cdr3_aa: CASSLAGERYGYTF
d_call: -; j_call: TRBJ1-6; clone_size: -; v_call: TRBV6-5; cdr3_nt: TGTGCCAGCCTAGGAGGGCAGGTACGGAATTCACCCCTCCACTTT; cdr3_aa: CASLGGQVRNSPLHF
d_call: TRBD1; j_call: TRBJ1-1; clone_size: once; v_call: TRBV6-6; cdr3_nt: TGTGCCAGCAGTCGTGAGGCAGGGGGCCCTATGAACACTGAAGCTTTCTTT; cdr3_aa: CASSREAGGPMNTEAFF
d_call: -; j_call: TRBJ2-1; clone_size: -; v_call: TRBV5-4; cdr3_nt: TGTGCCAGCAGCCTTGATGAAGTGGGGAGGCAGTTCTTC; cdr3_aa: CASSLDEVGRQFF
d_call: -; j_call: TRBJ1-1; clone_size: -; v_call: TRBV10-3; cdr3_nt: TGTGCCATCAGGAGATGGGGAGGTAACACTGAAGCTTTCTTT; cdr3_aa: CAIRRWGGNTEAFF
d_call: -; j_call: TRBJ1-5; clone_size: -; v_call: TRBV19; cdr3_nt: TGTGCCAGTAGCCGCGCTAAGGGGATACACAATCAGCCCCAGCATTTT; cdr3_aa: CASSRAKGIHNQPQHF
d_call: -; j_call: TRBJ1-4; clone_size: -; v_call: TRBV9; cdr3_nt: TGTGCCAGCAGCGTAGAGGGGCTAGGGGAAAAACTGTTTTTT; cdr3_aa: CASSVEGLGEKLFF
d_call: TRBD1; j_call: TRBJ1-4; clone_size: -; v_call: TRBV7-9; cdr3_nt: TGTGCCAGCAGCCCCGACCCAAGGACAGGCGAAAAACTGTTTTTT; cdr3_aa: CASSPDPRTGEKLFF
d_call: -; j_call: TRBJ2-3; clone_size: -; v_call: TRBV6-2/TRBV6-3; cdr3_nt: TGTGCCAGCAGTTACTTCCGCGGCGGGGGGACAGGGAAGGCAGATACGCAGTATTTT; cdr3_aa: CASSYFRGGGTGKADTQYF
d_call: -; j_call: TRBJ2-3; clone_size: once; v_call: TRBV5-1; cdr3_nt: TGCGCCAGCAGCTTGGCGTGGCAGAGCACAGATACGCAGTATTTT; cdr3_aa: CASSLAWQSTDTQYF
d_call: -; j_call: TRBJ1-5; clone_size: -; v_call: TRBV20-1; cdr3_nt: TGCAGTGCTAGTCCGGGTGGCAATCAGCCCCAGCATTTT; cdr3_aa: CSASPGGNQPQHF
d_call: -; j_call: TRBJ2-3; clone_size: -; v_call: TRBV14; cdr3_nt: TGTGCCAGCAGCCCCCGTCGCTGGGCTGGCACAGATACGCAGTATTTT; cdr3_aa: CASSPRRWAGTDTQYF
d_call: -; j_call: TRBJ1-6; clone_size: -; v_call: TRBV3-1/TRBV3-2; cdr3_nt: TGTGCCAGCAGACAGACGATAAGCTCCTATAATTCACCCCTCCACTTT; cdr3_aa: CASRQTISSYNSPLHF
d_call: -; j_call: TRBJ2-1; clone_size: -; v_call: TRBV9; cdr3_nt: TGTGCCAGCAGCGTAGGACTCACGACCTACAATGAGCAGTTCTTC; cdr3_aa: CASSVGLTTYNEQFF
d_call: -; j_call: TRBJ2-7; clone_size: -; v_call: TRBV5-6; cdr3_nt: TGTGCCAGCAGCTTGGGGTGGCAGGGCAATTTGGAGCAGTACTTC; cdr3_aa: CASSLGWQGNLEQYF
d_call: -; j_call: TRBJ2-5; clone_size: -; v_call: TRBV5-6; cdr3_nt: TGTGCCAGCAGCTTGGTTGGACAGCGGGAGACCCAGTACTTC; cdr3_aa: CASSLVGQRETQYF
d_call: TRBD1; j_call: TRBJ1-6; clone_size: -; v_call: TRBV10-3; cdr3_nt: TGTGCCATCAGTGAGCGCGACAGGGAGAATTCACCCCTCCACTTT; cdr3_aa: CAISERDRENSPLHF
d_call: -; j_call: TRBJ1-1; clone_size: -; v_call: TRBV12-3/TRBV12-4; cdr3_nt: TGTGCCAGCAGTTTTCACGGAGAGGGTGAAGCTTTCTTT; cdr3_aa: CASSFHGEGEAFF
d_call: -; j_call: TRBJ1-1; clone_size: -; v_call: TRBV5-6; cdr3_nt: TGTGCCAGCAGCTGGGCGGGGGGGTTCATGAACACTGAAGCTTTCTTT; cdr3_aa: CASSWAGGFMNTEAFF
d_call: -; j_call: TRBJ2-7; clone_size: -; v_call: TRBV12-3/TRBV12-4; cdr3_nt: TGTGCCAGCAGTTTTGGCGGCTACGAGCAGTACTTC; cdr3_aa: CASSFGGYEQYF
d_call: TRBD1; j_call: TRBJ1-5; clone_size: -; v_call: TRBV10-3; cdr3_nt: TGTGCCATCAGTGAGTCTGGACAGGGGGGTAATCAGCCCCAGCATTTT; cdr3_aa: CAISESGQGGNQPQHF
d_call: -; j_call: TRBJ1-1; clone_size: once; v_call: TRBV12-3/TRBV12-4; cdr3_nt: TGTGCCAGCAGTATACAGGTGGACACTGAAGCTTTCTTT; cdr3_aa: CASSIQVDTEAFF
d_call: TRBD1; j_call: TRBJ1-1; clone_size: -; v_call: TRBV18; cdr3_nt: TGTGCCAGCTCAGGACAGGGGGTAGAGGGTGAAGCTTTCTTT; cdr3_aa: CASSGQGVEGEAFF
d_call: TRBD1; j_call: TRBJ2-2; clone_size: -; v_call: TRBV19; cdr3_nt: TGTGCCACAGGGGGTCTAGGCGGGGAGCTGTTTTTT; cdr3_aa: CATGGLGGELFF
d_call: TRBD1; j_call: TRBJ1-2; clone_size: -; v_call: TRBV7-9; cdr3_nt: TGTGCCAGCAGAGAACGGACAGGGGGCGGTGGAGGCTACACCTTC; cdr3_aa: CASRERTGGGGGYTF
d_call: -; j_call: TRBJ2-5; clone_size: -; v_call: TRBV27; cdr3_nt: TGTGCCAGCAGCCACAGGGGGGGAGAGACCCAGTACTTC; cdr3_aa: CASSHRGGETQYF
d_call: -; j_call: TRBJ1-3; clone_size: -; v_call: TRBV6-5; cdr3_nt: TGTGCCAGCTCCCCCATCCAAGCAACTGGAAACACCATATATTTT; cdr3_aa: CASSPIQATGNTIYF
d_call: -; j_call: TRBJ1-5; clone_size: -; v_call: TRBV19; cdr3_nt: TGTGCCAGTAGTATAGCATTCGGGGAGGTGCAGCCCCAGCATTTT; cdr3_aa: CASSIAFGEVQPQHF
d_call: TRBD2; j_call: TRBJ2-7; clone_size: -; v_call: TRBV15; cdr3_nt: TGTGCCACCAGCAGAGATTCCACTAGCGGGAGTTACGAGCAGTACTTC; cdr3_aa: CATSRDSTSGSYEQYF
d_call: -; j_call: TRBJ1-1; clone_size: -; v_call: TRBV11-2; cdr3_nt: TGTGCCAGCAGCCCCCAGCGGGTCACTGAAGCTTTCTTT; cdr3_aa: CASSPQRVTEAFF
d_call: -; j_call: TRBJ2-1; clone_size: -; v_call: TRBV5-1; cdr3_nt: TGCGCCAGCAGTCCCGGACAGTACAATGAGCAGTTCTTC; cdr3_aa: CASSPGQYNEQFF
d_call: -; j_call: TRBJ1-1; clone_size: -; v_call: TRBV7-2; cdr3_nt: TGTGCCAGCAGCCCCCCTAGAGACGGCGGCCTCGCTTTCTTT; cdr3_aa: CASSPPRDGGLAFF
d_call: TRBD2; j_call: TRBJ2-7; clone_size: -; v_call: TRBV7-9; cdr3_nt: TGTGCCAGCAGCTTAATCGCGGGGGGGTTCCACGAGCAGTACTTC; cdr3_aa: CASSLIAGGFHEQYF
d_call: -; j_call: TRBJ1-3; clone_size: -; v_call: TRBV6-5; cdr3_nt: TGTGCCAGTAAAGAACGGGGTACTGGAAACACCATATATTTT; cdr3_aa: CASKERGTGNTIYF
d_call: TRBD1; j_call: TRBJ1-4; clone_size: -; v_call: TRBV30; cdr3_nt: TGTGCCTGGAGAAACAGGGGAGAAAAACTGTTTTTT; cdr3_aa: CAWRNRGEKLFF
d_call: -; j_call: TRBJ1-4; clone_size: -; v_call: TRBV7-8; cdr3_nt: TGTGCCAGCAGCTTAAGCGAACGGTTCTTTGAAAAACTGTTTTTT; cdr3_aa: CASSLSERFFEKLFF
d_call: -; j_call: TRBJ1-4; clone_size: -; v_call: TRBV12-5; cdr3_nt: TGTGCTAGTGCCGAGGACCGGAATGAAAAACTGTTTTTT; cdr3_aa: CASAEDRNEKLFF
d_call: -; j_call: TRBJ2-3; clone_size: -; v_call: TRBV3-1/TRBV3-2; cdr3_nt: TGTGCCAGCAGCCAAGTTGATAGGGCCACAGATACGCAGTATTTT; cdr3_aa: CASSQVDRATDTQYF
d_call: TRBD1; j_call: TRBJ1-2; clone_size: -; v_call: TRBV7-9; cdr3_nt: TGTGCCAGCAGCTTAGGGGACAGGGACAACTATGGCTACACCTTC; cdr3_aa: CASSLGDRDNYGYTF
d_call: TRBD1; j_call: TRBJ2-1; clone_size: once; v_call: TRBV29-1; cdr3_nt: TGCAGCGTTGAAGCTCCGGGACAGGTATACAATGAGCAGTTCTTC; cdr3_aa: CSVEAPGQVYNEQFF
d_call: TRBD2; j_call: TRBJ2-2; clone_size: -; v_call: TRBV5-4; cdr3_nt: TGTGCCAGCAGCTGGGGGGGGGTGGCGAACACCGGGGAGCTGTTTTTT; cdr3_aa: CASSWGGVANTGELFF
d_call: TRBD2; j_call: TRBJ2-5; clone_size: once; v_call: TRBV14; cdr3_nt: TGTGCCAGCTACGGACCCAGCGGGAACCAAGAGACCCAGTACTTC; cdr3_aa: CASYGPSGNQETQYF
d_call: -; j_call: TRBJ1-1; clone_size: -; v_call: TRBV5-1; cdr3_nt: TGCGCCAGCAGCCTGACAGAATTGAACACTGAAGCTTTCTTT; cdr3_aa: CASSLTELNTEAFF
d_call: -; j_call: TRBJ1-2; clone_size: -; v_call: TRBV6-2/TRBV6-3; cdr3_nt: TGTGCCAGCAGTTACCACTTCGGCAGCACCTTCTATGGCTACACCTTC; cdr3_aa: CASSYHFGSTFYGYTF
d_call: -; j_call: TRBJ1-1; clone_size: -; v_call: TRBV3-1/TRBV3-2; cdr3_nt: TGTGCCAGCAGCCCGACCCACGGGGGGCGCACTGAAGCTTTCTTT; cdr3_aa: CASSPTHGGRTEAFF
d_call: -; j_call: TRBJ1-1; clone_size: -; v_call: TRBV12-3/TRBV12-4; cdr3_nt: TGTGCCAGCAGTTTTAAGGTCGACACTGAAGCTTTCTTT; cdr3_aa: CASSFKVDTEAFF
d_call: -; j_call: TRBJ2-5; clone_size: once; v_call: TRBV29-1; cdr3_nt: TGCAGCGTTGAACTAGGATCGGAGACCCAGTACTTC; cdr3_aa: CSVELGSETQYF
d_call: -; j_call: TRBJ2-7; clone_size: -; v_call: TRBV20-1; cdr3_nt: TGCAGTGCTACCGGTACCTACGAGCAGTACTTC; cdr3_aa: CSATGTYEQYF
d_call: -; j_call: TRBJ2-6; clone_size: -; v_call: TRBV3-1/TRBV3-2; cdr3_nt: TGTGCCAGCAGCCAAGACAGGGTCATTGGGGCCAACGTCCTGACTTTC; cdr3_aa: CASSQDRVIGANVLTF